The 17 T cell receptor beta chains below all came from one sample that was sequenced in a study of blood T cells in healthy people across ages. Next came a second PCR, run for about 7 to 12 cycles, which used a sample-barcoded 5' primer along with a J-beta primer mix. Each CDR3 protein is one row after TCRdb ran MiXCR on the 5' RACE reads. The top ten clones hold 20% to 25% of a sample with approximately 850,000 distinct CDR3 sequences, about 62% of them seen once. Sequenced sample: blood. The receptors derive from a man aged 25-45 years in good health.

The chain uses TRBV12-3 or TRBV12-4 and TRBJ1-2; the match to TRBD1 covers 9 bases. The trim removed 10 bases at V and 7 bases at J, leaving 10 bases unmatched. This CDR3 is built from 13 residues. CDR3 in DNA: TGTGCCACCGAGGACAGGGGACGAAGTGGCTACACCTTC. It translates to CATEDRGRSGYTF.

The V call is TRBV29-1, the J call TRBJ2-1; 12 positions agree with TRBD2. The CDR3 is 19 residues long. Germline CDR1 SQVTM, CDR2 ANQGSEA. Trimming cost V 3 bases and J 4 bases; bases outside gene matches: 16. CDR3 sequence reads: CSVDLPELAGGRAYNEQFF. CDR3 nucleotides: TGCAGCGTTGATCTACCCGAGCTAGCGGGAGGGCGGGCGTACAATGAGCAGTTCTTC.

This CDR3 reads CSAAPLYQMSYGYTF. The CDR3 nucleotides read TGCAGTGCTGCTCCCTTGTACCAGATGAGCTATGGCTACACCTTC. This sequence joins TRBV20-1 and TRBJ1-2; D gene ambiguous. The germline V gene has CDR1 DFQATT and CDR2 SNEGSKA (reference sequence). The length of the CDR3 is 15 residues. Trimming took 5 bases from V and 4 from J, leaving 20 bases between them.

The sample holds a few counts of this clonotype. The chain links TRBV27 to TRBJ2-7; the match to TRBD2 covers 8 bases. Looked up from germline, CDR1 is MNHEY and CDR2 is SMNVEV (reference sequence). V lost 5 bases and J lost 6; bases outside the gene matches: 6. This CDR3 has 13 amino acids. The CDR3 coding sequence is TGTGCCAGCAGTGTCGGGAGGGCCGGCGAGCAGTACTTC. Its translation is CASSVGRAGEQYF.

The V gene is TRBV9, the J gene TRBJ1-2; D remains unclear. CDR3 length: 13 amino acids. V lost 0 bases to trimming and J lost 4 bases, with 7 bases between them. The germline gives CDR1 SGDLS, CDR2 YYNGEE. The CDR3 here is CASSVGVGYGYTF. DNA of the CDR3: TGTGCCAGCAGCGTAGGGGTGGGCTATGGCTACACCTTC.

The chain has TRBV12-3 or TRBV12-4 and TRBJ1-1; 7 bases agree with TRBD1. J lost 1 base, V lost 8 bases, and 4 bases had no gene match. The CDR3 runs 13 residues. The CDR3 loop reads CASGGTANTEAFF. CDR3 nucleotide sequence: TGTGCCAGCGGGGGGACAGCGAACACTGAAGCTTTCTTT.

This clonotype came up a few times. The chain is built from TRBV27 and TRBJ2-1; TRBD2 matches 7 bases. The V and J ends lost 8 bases and 7 bases, in that order; junction bases with no gene match: 5. CDR3 length: 12 residues. Germline CDR1 MNHEY, CDR2 SMNVEV (reference sequence). The CDR3 DNA reads TGTGCCAGCGGAGTAGCGGGTAATGAGCAGTTCTTC. Amino acids: CASGVAGNEQFF.

The chain carries TRBV29-1 and TRBJ2-2; the D is unclear. The CDR3 length is 12 residues. V gave up 4 bases and J gave up 4 bases, with 7 bases separating them. Germline V gene data show CDR1 as SQVTM and CDR2 as ANQGSEA. CDR3 amino acids: CSVATVTGELFF. Written as DNA, the CDR3 is TGCAGCGTTGCGACTGTCACCGGGGAGCTGTTTTTT.

The chain has TRBV4-2 and TRBJ2-1; possibly TRBD2 for D (5 bases). Germline V lookup: CDR1 LGHNA, CDR2 YNFKEQ. The CDR3 runs to 16 residues. V was trimmed by 4 bases and J by 6 bases, leaving 19 bases between them. The CDR3 DNA is TGTGCCAGCAGCCCCCAAACTAGTGAGAGGGCCAATGAGCAGTTCTTC. Translation gives CASSPQTSERANEQFF.

The chain combines TRBV20-1 with TRBJ2-4; 7 bases match TRBD2. The end of the DNA aligns better with TRBJ2-7, so the J call may be wrong. Germline CDR1 is DFQATT and CDR2 is SNEGSKA (reference sequence). The CDR3 sequence is 14 residues long. CDR3 protein: CSATEGLAVGEQYF. Written as DNA, the CDR3 is TGCAGTGCTACTGAGGGGCTAGCGGTTGGCGAGCAGTACTTC.

This clonotype was recorded a few times. This chain connects TRBV10-3 to TRBJ1-2; the D is unclear. The CDR3 is made up of 13 amino acids. Trimming removed 4 bases from V and 6 bases from J, with 12 bases in between. Germline V gene data show CDR1 as ENHRY and CDR2 as SYGVKD. The CDR3 coding sequence is TGTGCCATCAGTGCGGGCAGAATGGATGGCTACACCTTC. It is translated as CAISAGRMDGYTF.

V and J are TRBV5-5 and TRBJ1-2; D unclear. The length of the CDR3 is 14 residues. V was trimmed by 2 bases and J by 9 bases, leaving 17 bases between them. CDR1 and CDR2 from the germline V gene are SGHKS and YYEKEE (reference sequence). This CDR3 reads CASSLIPAIGSYTF. CDR3 in DNA: TGTGCCAGCAGCTTAATCCCGGCCATCGGAAGCTACACCTTC.

The chain joins TRBV20-1 to TRBJ1-2; D uncertain. The V gene's germline CDR1 is DFQATT and CDR2 SNEGSKA (reference sequence). V lost 4 bases, J lost 5 bases, and 11 bases lay in between. CDR3 length equals 12 residues. For the CDR3, the DNA is TGCAGTGCTAAAACTGACGGGTATGGCTACACCTTC. Amino acids: CSAKTDGYGYTF.

The table lists this clonotype with many counts. The J gene is TRBJ2-5, the V gene TRBV6-1; 7 bases fit TRBD2. This CDR3 contains 17 residues. V lost 4 bases, J lost 2 bases, and 13 bases stayed unmatched. Germline V gives CDR1 MNHNS, CDR2 SASEGT. In DNA form, the CDR3 reads TGTGCCAGCAGTGGGGCTGGTACAGTGGGAGGGCAAGAGACCCAGTACTTC. As protein: CASSGAGTVGGQETQYF.

This rearrangement joins TRBV9 to TRBJ2-1, with D possibly TRBD2 on 6 matching bases. The ends were cut back, 4 bases at V and 13 bases at J, with 21 bases in the middle. Per the germline V gene, CDR1 is SGDLS and CDR2 is YYNGEE. The CDR3 is 14 amino acids. CDR3 nucleotides: TGTGCCAGCAGCCCAAAGGTACCAGCGGGTATCCAGTTCTTC. Protein product: CASSPKVPAGIQFF.

J is TRBJ1-6 and V is TRBV7-2; D is unresolved. The ends were cut back, 6 bases at V and 8 bases at J, with 14 bases in the middle. CDR3 length: 14 residues. Per the germline V gene, CDR1 is SGHTA and CDR2 is FQGNSA. CDR3 DNA: TGTGCCAGCAGACGTGAGCGTGGGGATTCACCCCTCCACTTT. This sequence encodes CASRRERGDSPLHF.

The V gene is TRBV10-3, the J gene TRBJ2-4, with D unresolved. The CDR3 runs to 12 residues. V lost 10 bases and J lost 13, with 20 bases in between. Germline CDR1 reads ENHRY; CDR2 reads SYGVKD. As DNA, the CDR3 is TGTGCCACGACCTGGACGCCGACGGAGCAGTACTTC. Translated, it gives CATTWTPTEQYF.